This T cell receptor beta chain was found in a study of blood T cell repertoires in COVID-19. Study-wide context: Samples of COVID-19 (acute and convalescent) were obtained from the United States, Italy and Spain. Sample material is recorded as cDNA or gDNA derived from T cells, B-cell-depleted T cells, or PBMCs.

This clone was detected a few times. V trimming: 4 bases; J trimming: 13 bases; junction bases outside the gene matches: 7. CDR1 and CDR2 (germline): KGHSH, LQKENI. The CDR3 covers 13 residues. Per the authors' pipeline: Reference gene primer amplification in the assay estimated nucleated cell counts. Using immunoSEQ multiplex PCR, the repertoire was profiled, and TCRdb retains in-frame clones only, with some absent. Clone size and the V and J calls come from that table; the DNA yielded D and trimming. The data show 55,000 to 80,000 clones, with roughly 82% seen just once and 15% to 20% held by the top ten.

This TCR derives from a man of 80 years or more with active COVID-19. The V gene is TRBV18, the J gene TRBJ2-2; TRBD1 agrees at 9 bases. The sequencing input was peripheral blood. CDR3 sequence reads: CASSQYQGQGLFF. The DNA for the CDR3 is TGTGCCAGCTCACAGTACCAGGGACAGGGGCTGTTTTTT.